This T cell receptor beta chain came from a study of cytomegalovirus exposure and HLA in healthy donors. The primer mix had 60 Vbeta and 13 Jbeta primers. The table came from immunoSEQ multiplex PCR; TCRdb's copy has only in-frame clones and leaves some out. This table holds 200,000 to 250,000 clones, about 80% found once. Study observations and caveats: The classifier was said to identify cytomegalovirus status with high specificity and sensitivity. An Asian-associated ancestry cluster reportedly showed fewer N-insertions than the roughly 700-donor mean in a later analysis. HLA restriction was apparent for most CMV-associated TCR beta chains in a later analysis.

V was shortened by 1 base and J by 3 bases, with 10 bases between the two germline ends. Germline assignment: CDR1 SGHVS and CDR2 FQNEAQ. The CDR3 is 14 amino acids. This clone occurred once. Its antigen remains unknown. The sequenced material came from PBMCs. This sequence originates from a man in his late teens or twenties in good health and CMV-seronegative. The chain combines TRBV7-8 with TRBJ2-7, with TRBD1 as a possible D gene (5 bases). The CDR3 is CASSLVPRGYEQYF. The CDR3 nucleotides are TGTGCCAGCAGCTTAGTCCCAAGGGGCTACGAGCAGTACTTC.